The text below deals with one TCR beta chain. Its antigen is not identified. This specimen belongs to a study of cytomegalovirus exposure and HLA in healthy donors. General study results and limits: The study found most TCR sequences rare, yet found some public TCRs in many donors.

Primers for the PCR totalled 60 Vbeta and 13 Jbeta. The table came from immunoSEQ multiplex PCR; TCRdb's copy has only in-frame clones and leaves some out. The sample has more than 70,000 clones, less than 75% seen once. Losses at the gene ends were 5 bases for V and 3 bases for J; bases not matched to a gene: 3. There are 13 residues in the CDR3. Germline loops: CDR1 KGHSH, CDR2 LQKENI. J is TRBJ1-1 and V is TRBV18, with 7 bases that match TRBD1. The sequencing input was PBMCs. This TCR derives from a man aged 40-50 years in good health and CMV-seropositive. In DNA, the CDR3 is TGTGCCAGCTCAGTTGGACAGGACACTGAAGCTTTCTTT. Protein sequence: CASSVGQDTEAFF.